Listed below are T cell receptor beta chains from one sample, sequenced in a study of cytomegalovirus exposure and HLA in healthy donors. This table comes from immunoSEQ multiplex PCR, and its TCRdb copy is limited to in-frame clones, with some not included. The sample lists some 150,000 clones; 75% to 85% were seen once. The sequenced material came from PBMCs. The receptors come from a man between 50 and 59 years old in good health and CMV-seropositive. Each CDR3 is given with its conserved first and last residue.

cdr3_aa	v_call	j_call
CASSPGQLYGYTF	TRBV28	TRBJ1-2
CASSFTSIYEQYF	TRBV7-9	NA
CASGSPANTEAFF	TRBV28	TRBJ1-1
CAWSEGAGDPDEQYF	TRBV30	TRBJ2-7
CSATRGNTIYF	TRBV20-1	TRBJ1-3
CASRSAGQVNQPQHF	TRBV19	TRBJ1-5
CASSWGTSGRGGEQYF	TRBV7-9	TRBJ2-7
CASSPSGSSYEQYF	TRBV7-8	TRBJ2-7
CASSRLAHTDTQYF	TRBV7-2	TRBJ2-3
CASSRLADTDTQYF	TRBV27	TRBJ2-3
CASSLGAGKGEQFF	TRBV11-3	TRBJ2-1
CASRLREAANEQFF	TRBV5-1	TRBJ2-1
CASSFSTGYEQYF	TRBV5-1	TRBJ2-7
CASSLNTATEAFF	TRBV7-3	TRBJ1-1
CASSQLSPGYEQYF	TRBV4-1	TRBJ2-7
CASSQDNIEWNYGYTF	TRBV4-1	TRBJ1-2
CSSNLVGTVNNEQFF	TRBV7-9	TRBJ2-1